This is a list of T cell receptor beta chains from one sample in a study of shared clonotypes between healthy human individuals. Measured with immunoSEQ multiplex PCR; TCRdb has only the in-frame clones, and not every one. The data show 650,000 to 750,000 clones, around 72% seen once. Sequenced input: memory CD4+ T cells sorted from blood. These receptors originate from a woman aged 25 to 39 in good health. CDR3s include the opening cysteine and the closing phenylalanine or tryptophan. The D gene is left open where the match is weak.

CDR3: CASSLGDPGNTIYF
V: TRBV7-9
J: TRBJ1-3
D: NA

CDR3: CASSKRQGAYEQYF
V: TRBV28
J: TRBJ2-7
D: TRBD1

CDR3: CASSASGEGYEKLFF
V: TRBV7-2
J: TRBJ1-4
D: NA

CDR3: CASRILQGQNYGYTF
V: TRBV2
J: TRBJ1-2
D: TRBD1

CDR3: CASSARQGLNYGYTF
V: TRBV6-4
J: TRBJ1-2
D: TRBD1

CDR3: CASSLGHNQPQHF
V: TRBV28
J: TRBJ1-5
D: NA

CDR3: CASSQRTSGSTGELFF
V: TRBV18
J: TRBJ2-2
D: TRBD2

CDR3: CASAKRAADEKLFF
V: TRBV6-5
J: TRBJ1-4
D: NA

CDR3: CASSYRALVQYTQYF
V: TRBV6-5
J: TRBJ2-3
D: NA

CDR3: CASSPPDRLHTGELFF
V: TRBV7-8
J: TRBJ2-2
D: NA

CDR3: CATSSRGSGANVLTF
V: TRBV15
J: TRBJ2-6
D: NA

CDR3: CASSVSGGLETQYF
V: TRBV2
J: TRBJ2-5
D: NA

CDR3: CASSITNEQFF
V: TRBV19
J: TRBJ2-1
D: NA

CDR3: CAWRGQVNTGELFF
V: TRBV30
J: TRBJ2-2
D: NA

CDR3: CSARRDFREFF
V: TRBV20-1
J: TRBJ2-1
D: NA

CDR3: CASSRGQVGDTQYF
V: TRBV6-1
J: TRBJ2-3
D: TRBD1

CDR3: CASGGRGTEAFF
V: TRBV7-2
J: TRBJ1-1
D: NA

CDR3: CASSPGGTQETQYF
V: TRBV28
J: TRBJ2-5
D: TRBD2

CDR3: CASSESRAPYEQYF
V: TRBV10-1
J: TRBJ2-7
D: NA

CDR3: CASSLVGLAEAFF
V: TRBV28
J: TRBJ1-1
D: NA

CDR3: CASSLFRGNYEQYF
V: TRBV5-5
J: TRBJ2-7
D: NA

CDR3: CATSTTSGRAKSNEQYF
V: TRBV15
J: TRBJ2-7
D: TRBD2

CDR3: CSVADLAGGRYEQYF
V: TRBV29-1
J: TRBJ2-7
D: TRBD2

CDR3: CASSAQGTQPQHF
V: TRBV6-1
J: TRBJ1-5
D: NA

CDR3: CASSLITDLSYNEQFF
V: TRBV5-5
J: TRBJ2-1
D: NA

CDR3: CAWSGPRSHPCEQYF
V: TRBV30
J: TRBJ2-7
D: NA

CDR3: CASSSRAYPSYEQYF
V: TRBV27
J: TRBJ2-7
D: NA

CDR3: CASSYSDSDGYEQYF
V: TRBV6-5
J: TRBJ2-7
D: NA

CDR3: CASTWTSGDNEQFF
V: TRBV5-1
J: TRBJ2-1
D: TRBD2

CDR3: CASSDRGHYEQYF
V: TRBV28
J: TRBJ2-7
D: TRBD1

CDR3: CASSWGGNKETQYF
V: TRBV7-2
J: TRBJ2-5
D: TRBD2

CDR3: CTSSHVSSQETQYF
V: TRBV1
J: TRBJ2-5
D: NA

CDR3: CASSRGQGVGEAFF
V: TRBV7-2
J: TRBJ1-1
D: TRBD1

CDR3: CASSRGQGAWGTQYF
V: TRBV4-1
J: TRBJ2-5
D: TRBD1

CDR3: CASSAGTRGTEAFF
V: TRBV2
J: TRBJ1-1
D: NA

CDR3: CASSYRDSNTEAFF
V: TRBV5-1
J: TRBJ1-1
D: TRBD1

CDR3: CASSLGAGVYEQYF
V: TRBV5-1
J: TRBJ2-7
D: NA

CDR3: CASSPKLLAGGEDTQYF
V: TRBV7-6
J: TRBJ2-3
D: TRBD2

CDR3: CASSLLQGAQPQHF
V: TRBV27
J: TRBJ1-5
D: NA

CDR3: CASSQAPRELDTQYF
V: TRBV4-1
J: TRBJ2-3
D: TRBD2

CDR3: CASKVGDTQYF
V: TRBV19
J: TRBJ2-3
D: NA

CDR3: CASSSGTAGHNEQFF
V: TRBV11-3
J: TRBJ2-1
D: NA

CDR3: CASSGTARNTEAFF
V: TRBV5-4
J: TRBJ1-1
D: TRBD1

CDR3: CASSSGRAREQYF
V: TRBV28
J: TRBJ2-7
D: TRBD2

CDR3: CASSFPGPPYEQYF
V: TRBV5-4
J: TRBJ2-7
D: NA

CDR3: CASSPDSVRGNEQFF
V: TRBV5-4
J: TRBJ2-1
D: NA

CDR3: CASSYSSYGAYEQYF
V: TRBV6-5
J: TRBJ2-7
D: NA

CDR3: CASSFGGGPYGYTF
V: TRBV7-6
J: TRBJ1-2
D: NA

CDR3: CASSLPGTSGITYEQYF
V: TRBV5-8
J: TRBJ2-7
D: TRBD2